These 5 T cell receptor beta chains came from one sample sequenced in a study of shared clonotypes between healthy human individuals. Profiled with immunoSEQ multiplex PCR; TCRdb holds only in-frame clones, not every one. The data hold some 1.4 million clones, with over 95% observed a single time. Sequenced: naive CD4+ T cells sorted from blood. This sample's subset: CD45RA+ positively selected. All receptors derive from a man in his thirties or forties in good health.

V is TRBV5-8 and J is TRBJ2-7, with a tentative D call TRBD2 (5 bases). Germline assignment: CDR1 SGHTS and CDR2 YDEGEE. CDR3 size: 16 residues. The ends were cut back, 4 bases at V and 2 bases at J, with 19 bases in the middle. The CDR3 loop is CASSADTLAGTYEQYF. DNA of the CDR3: TGTGCCAGCAGCGCCGATACTCTGGCCGGGACCTACGAGCAGTACTTC.

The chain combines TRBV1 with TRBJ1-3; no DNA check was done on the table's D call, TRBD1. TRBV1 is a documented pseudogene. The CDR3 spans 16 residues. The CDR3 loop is CTSSQEGAGAGNTIYF. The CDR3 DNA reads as TGCACCAGCAGCCAAGAAGGGGCAGGGGCTGGAAACACCATATATTTT.

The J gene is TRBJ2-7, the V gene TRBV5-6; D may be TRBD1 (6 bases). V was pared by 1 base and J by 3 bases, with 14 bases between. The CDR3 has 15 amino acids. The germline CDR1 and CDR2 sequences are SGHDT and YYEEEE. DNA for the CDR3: TGTGCCAGCAGCTTGTTTGGACGGGACAACTACGAGCAGTACTTC. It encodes CASSLFGRDNYEQYF.

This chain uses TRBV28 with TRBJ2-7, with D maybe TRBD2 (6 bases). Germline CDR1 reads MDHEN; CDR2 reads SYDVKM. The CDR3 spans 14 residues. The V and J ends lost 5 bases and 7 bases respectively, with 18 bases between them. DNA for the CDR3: TGTGCCAGCAGTGCTCCGGGACTGCCGCGAGAGCAGTACTTC. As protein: CASSAPGLPREQYF. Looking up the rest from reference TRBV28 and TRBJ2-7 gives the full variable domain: DVKVTQSSRYLVKRTGEKVFLECVQDMDHENMFWYRQDPGLGLRLIYFSYDVKMKEKGDIPEGYSVSREKKERFSLILESASTNQTSMYLCASSAPGLPREQYFGPGTRLTVT.

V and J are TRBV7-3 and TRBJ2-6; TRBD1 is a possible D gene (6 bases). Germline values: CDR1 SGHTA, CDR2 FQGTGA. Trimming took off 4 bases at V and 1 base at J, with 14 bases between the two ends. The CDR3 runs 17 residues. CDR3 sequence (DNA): TGTGCCAGCAGCTCCACCTTTACAGGGTCTGGGGCCAACGTCCTGACTTTC. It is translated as CASSSTFTGSGANVLTF.